These 13 T cell receptor beta chains were all obtained from the same sample, sequenced in a study of CD8 T cells in Susac syndrome (dated by TCRdb to the late 2010s). The library came from the immunoSEQ multiplex PCR assay. RNA was extracted with the RNeasy kit and roughly 0.5 to 1 ug was reverse transcribed using random hexamers. The raw public data were reprocessed by TCRdb itself: fastp quality trimming at Q25, MiXCR clonotype calling, in-frame beta chains only. Each CDR3 protein gets just one entry, which takes the most common genes and DNA from the rows behind it. The sample table records over 120,000 distinct CDR3 sequences; roughly 95% of these occur just once. The leading ten clones occupy over 0.07% of the sample. The sequenced sample consisted of CD4+ T cells from PBMCs. The receptors come from a human donor in good health.

The chain employs TRBV20-1 and TRBJ2-1; 9 bases match TRBD2. V lost 6 bases, J lost 4 bases, and 4 bases stayed unmatched. This CDR3 contains 13 residues. CDR1 and CDR2 from the germline V gene are DFQATT and SNEGSKA (reference sequence). CDR3 DNA: TGCAGTGCCACTAGCGGGTGGTACAATGAGCAGTTCTTC. Translating gives CSATSGWYNEQFF.

The rearrangement joins TRBV7-2 to TRBJ2-7; 13 nucleotides align to TRBD2. Trimming at V came to 4 bases and at J to 4 bases, leaving 10 bases not matched to a gene. This CDR3 comprises 17 residues. Germline CDR1 reads SGHTA; CDR2 reads FQGNSA. The chain's CDR3 is CASSSLNGLAGEYEQYF. CDR3 DNA sequence: TGTGCCAGCAGCTCTTTAAATGGACTAGCGGGGGAGTACGAGCAGTACTTC.

This chain links TRBV5-4 with TRBJ1-2; possible D gene TRBD1, 5 bases. The V gene lost 4 bases and the J gene lost 8 bases, with 18 bases spanning the gap. Germline CDR1 SGHNT, CDR2 YYREEE (reference sequence). The CDR3 covers 14 residues. CDR3 bases: TGTGCCAGCAGCGTCAGTGGGGCTAAGAACGGCTACACCTTC. It is translated as CASSVSGAKNGYTF.

The chain uses TRBV10-3 and TRBJ1-1; D is unclear. The germline V gene has CDR1 ENHRY and CDR2 SYGVKD. Trimming stripped 6 bases from V and 2 bases from J, with 7 bases between. CDR3 size: 12 residues. CDR3 in DNA: TGTGCCATCAGGGAGGGAAACACTGAAGCTTTCTTT. This gives the protein CAIREGNTEAFF.

The genes are TRBV6-5 and TRBJ2-6; D not certain. Germline CDR1 and CDR2: MNHEY and SVGAGI. The CDR3 runs to 16 residues. Trimming shortened V by 2 bases and J by 0 bases, and 8 bases separated the two germline ends. For the CDR3, the DNA is TGTGCCAGCAGTTACCGCCAATTCTCTGGGGCCAACGTCCTGACTTTC. Amino acid sequence: CASSYRQFSGANVLTF.

In its sample, this clonotype was seen once. The chain combines TRBV3-1 with TRBJ1-6; perhaps TRBD1 as D (5 bases). V was pared by 2 bases and J by 11 bases, with 13 bases between. The CDR3 runs to 14 residues. Germline values: CDR1 LGHDT, CDR2 YNNKEL (reference sequence). The CDR3 DNA is TGTGCCAGCAGCCAATCCGGGGCCCGGGCACCCCTCCACTTT. As protein: CASSQSGARAPLHF.

The chain uses TRBV13 and TRBJ2-5; D remains ambiguous. V lost 0 bases and J lost 1, with 9 bases in between. Germline values: CDR1 PRHDT, CDR2 FYEKMQ (reference sequence). CDR3 length: 15 amino acids. The CDR3 sequence is CASSLGRAVQETQYF. The DNA of the CDR3 is TGTGCCAGCAGCTTAGGCCGGGCAGTCCAAGAGACCCAGTACTTC.

The chain joins TRBV24-1 to TRBJ1-2; D unresolved. V lost 4 bases, J lost 6 bases, and 8 bases lay in between. Germline V CDR1 and CDR2: KGHDR, SFDVKD. The length of the CDR3 is 12 residues. CDR3 loop: CATSDWVDGYTF. The DNA for the CDR3 is TGTGCCACCAGTGACTGGGTTGATGGCTACACCTTC.

The gene calls are TRBV18 and TRBJ2-7; 8 bases map to TRBD1. Unmatched junction bases numbered 1, after V lost 0 bases and J lost 0 bases. The V gene's germline CDR1 is KGHSH and CDR2 LQKENI. The CDR3 spans 15 residues. The CDR3 coding sequence is TGTGCCAGCTCACCACCGGACAGGGCCTCCTACGAGCAGTACTTC. Its protein product is CASSPPDRASYEQYF.

The chain carries TRBV7-9 and TRBJ2-1; TRBD2 matches at 10 bases. The V gene end was trimmed by 5 bases and the J gene end by 7 bases; junction bases not matched to a gene: 11. There are 16 residues in the CDR3. Germline assignment: CDR1 SEHNR and CDR2 FQNEAQ (reference sequence). CDR3 DNA: TGTGCCAGCAGCCTTCGTCTAGCGGGAGTTGTAAATGAGCAGTTCTTC. Its translation is CASSLRLAGVVNEQFF.

This clonotype was found once. The V call is TRBV10-3, the J call TRBJ2-1; no firm D call. The V gene lost 3 bases and the J gene lost 7 bases, with 10 bases spanning the gap. CDR3 size: 13 residues. The germline CDR1 and CDR2 sequences are ENHRY and SYGVKD. The CDR3 DNA is TGTGCCATCAGTGAAGGTGCTCCTAATGAGCAGTTCTTC. It specifies CAISEGAPNEQFF.

For the CDR3, the DNA is TGTGCCAGCAGCGTGACTAGCCGCGACAATGAGCAGTTCTTC. It is translated as CASSVTSRDNEQFF. This chain uses TRBV9 with TRBJ2-1; TRBD2 aligns across 7 bases. Trimming took 2 bases from V and 5 from J; bases not matched to a gene: 4. Germline V gives CDR1 SGDLS, CDR2 YYNGEE. The CDR3 extends over 14 amino acids.

J is TRBJ1-1 and V is TRBV20-1; possibly TRBD1 for D (5 bases). The CDR3 is made up of 11 amino acids. The V gene's germline CDR1 is DFQATT and CDR2 SNEGSKA (reference sequence). The V and J ends lost 5 bases and 11 bases respectively, with 15 bases between them. The CDR3 DNA reads TGCAGTGCTGTAGCAGGGACTGGGGCTTTCTTT. Translated, it gives CSAVAGTGAFF.